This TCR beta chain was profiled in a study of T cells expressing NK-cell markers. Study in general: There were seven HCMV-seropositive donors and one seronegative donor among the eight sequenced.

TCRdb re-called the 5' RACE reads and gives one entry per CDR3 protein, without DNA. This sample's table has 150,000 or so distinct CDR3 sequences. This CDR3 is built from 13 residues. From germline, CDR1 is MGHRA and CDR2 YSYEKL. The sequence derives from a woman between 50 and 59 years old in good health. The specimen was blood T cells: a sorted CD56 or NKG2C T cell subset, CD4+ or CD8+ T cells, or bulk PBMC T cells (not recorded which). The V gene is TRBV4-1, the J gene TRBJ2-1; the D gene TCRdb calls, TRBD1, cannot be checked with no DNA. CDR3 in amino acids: CASSPPRGDEQFF.